Below are 2 T cell receptor beta chains sequenced from a single sample in a study of cytomegalovirus exposure and HLA in healthy donors. TCRdb keeps only in-frame clones here, not all; method: immunoSEQ multiplex PCR. The sample records 160,000 or so clones, about 86% being singletons. Sample: PBMCs. These receptors originate from a woman under 40 in good health and CMV-seronegative.

The chain recombines TRBV5-6 with TRBJ1-1, with D unclear. V lost 4 bases and J 6 bases, leaving 13 bases between the germline ends. The CDR3 has 13 amino acids. The germline V gene encodes CDR1 SGHDT and CDR2 YYEEEE. The CDR3, as DNA: TGTGCCAGCAGCCTGGGGAGGTCCCCTGAAGCTTTCTTT. Translated: CASSLGRSPEAFF.

V usage is TRBV6-5 and J usage is TRBJ1-1; D is possibly TRBD1 (5 bases). V was pared by 5 bases and J by 11 bases, with 18 bases between. Germline V gene lookup returns CDR1 MNHEY and CDR2 SVGAGI. The CDR3 is 13 residues long. This CDR3 reads CASSLRDYSGAFF. CDR3 in DNA: TGTGCCAGCAGTCTCAGGGACTACTCTGGGGCTTTCTTT.